A single sample is the source of the 2 T cell receptor beta chains below, sequenced in a study of blood T cell repertoires in COVID-19. Libraries were prepared by immunoSEQ multiplex PCR; TCRdb keeps only in-frame clonotypes and omits some of them. The sample holds just under 350,000 clones, 88% seen once. Sample: peripheral blood. Receptors originate from a woman in her 70s with COVID-19, enrolled during active disease.

The chain links TRBV10-3 to TRBJ1-2; 7 bases agree with TRBD1. V was pared by 6 bases and J by 4 bases, with 5 bases of the junction left unmatched. The germline V gene has CDR1 ENHRY and CDR2 SYGVKD. The CDR3 runs 13 residues. CDR3 sequence (DNA): TGTGCCATCAGCACCGCAGGGGGCTATGGCTACACCTTC. This encodes CAISTAGGYGYTF.

The CDR3 region is CASGPGQVPDTIYF. DNA for the CDR3: TGTGCTAGTGGCCCGGGACAGGTCCCCGACACCATATATTTT. The chain is built from TRBV12-5 and TRBJ1-3; TRBD1 agrees at 8 bases. Germline V CDR1 and CDR2: LGHNT, FRNRAP. V lost 6 bases and J lost 8; bases outside the gene matches: 9. This CDR3 spans 14 amino acids.